This T cell receptor beta chain was sequenced in a study of lymphopenia after photon versus proton radiotherapy. Study conclusions and caveats: Post-nadir TCR diversity decline inversely tracked overall survival among those who died. Photon-treated patients lost naive T cells and TCR diversity; proton-treated stayed stable.

Remarks on this clone: What it binds is unknown.

Some clones are missing from TCRdb's copy, which holds only in-frame ones; the method was immunoSEQ multiplex PCR. The table includes approximately 65,000 clones, approximately 91% detected once. The germline V gene has CDR1 SGHRS and CDR2 YFSETQ. The CDR3 is made up of 13 amino acids. Trimming removed 2 bases at V and 15 bases at J, with 19 bases between. The source was peripheral blood, collected from a patient treated with photon-based radiotherapy. The chain combines TRBV5-1 with TRBJ2-3; tentatively, D is TRBD2 (8 bases). This clonotype originated in a woman between 65 and 79 years old with pancreatic cancer. CDR3 sequence: CASSFPQGTSRYF. CDR3 nucleotides: TGCGCCAGCAGCTTCCCACAGGGGACTAGTAGATATTTT.